Described below is a single T cell receptor (beta chain) sequence and its context. These data originate in a study of blood T cell repertoires in COVID-19. The age range of participants was about 18 to 100 years, with residence in fewer than 25 US areas. Authors' processing steps: Amplification from reference gene primers served as the basis for estimated nucleated cell counts. Libraries were prepared by immunoSEQ multiplex PCR; TCRdb keeps only in-frame clonotypes and omits some of them. For V, J and clone size, that table is used; D and trimming come from the DNA. The data contain a few hundred thousand clones, 90% of them singletons. Trimming took 5 bases from V and 2 from J; bases not matched to a gene: 7. The germline V gene has CDR1 KGHDR and CDR2 SFDVKD. The CDR3 runs 15 residues.

This chain connects TRBV24-1 to TRBJ2-7, with 8 nucleotides matching TRBD1. The receptor comes from a man between 18 and 29 years old who had recovered from COVID-19. The sample was PBMCs or T cells enriched from blood (not recorded which). The CDR3 DNA reads TGTGCCACCAGTGGAACCGGACAGGGCACCTACGAGCAGTACTTC. Its protein is CATSGTGQGTYEQYF.